The present T cell receptor beta chain was sequenced within a study of OX40 agonist ivuxolimab in advanced cancers. General study findings and limits: There were, on average, more expanded clones in CD8+ T cells than in CD4+. Both blood CD4+ and CD8+ T cells showed clonal growth by week 6 at 0.1 to 3.0 mg/kg.

V dropped 2 bases and J dropped 4 bases, with 9 bases sitting between them. Per the germline V gene, CDR1 is MDHEN and CDR2 is SYDVKM. The CDR3 has 13 amino acids. Assay: immunoSEQ multiplex PCR; the TCRdb copy retains only in-frame clones and omits some. The table lists more than 15,000 clones, less than 80% of them singletons. Concerning this clone: The antigen remains undetermined.

The V gene is TRBV28, the J gene TRBJ2-7, with D unclear. The source material was CD4+ or CD8+ T cells sorted from blood, sampled in a trial of the OX40 agonist ivuxolimab. The sequence was obtained from an adult with an advanced solid tumor such as melanoma, head and neck, liver or kidney cancer. The CDR3 nucleotides read TGTGCCAGCAGTTTAGCTAGAAGGTACGAGCAGTACTTC. Amino acids: CASSLARRYEQYF.